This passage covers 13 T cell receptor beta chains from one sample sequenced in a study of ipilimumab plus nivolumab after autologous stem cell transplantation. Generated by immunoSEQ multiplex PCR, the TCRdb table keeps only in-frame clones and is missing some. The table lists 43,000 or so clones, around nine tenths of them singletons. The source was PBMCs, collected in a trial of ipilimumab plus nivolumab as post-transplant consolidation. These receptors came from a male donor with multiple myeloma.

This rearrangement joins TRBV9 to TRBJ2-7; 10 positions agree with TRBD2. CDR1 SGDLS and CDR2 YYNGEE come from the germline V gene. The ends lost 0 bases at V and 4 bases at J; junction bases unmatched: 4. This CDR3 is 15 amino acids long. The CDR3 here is CASSVGASGSYEQYF. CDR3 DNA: TGTGCCAGCAGCGTAGGGGCTAGCGGGAGTTACGAGCAGTACTTC.

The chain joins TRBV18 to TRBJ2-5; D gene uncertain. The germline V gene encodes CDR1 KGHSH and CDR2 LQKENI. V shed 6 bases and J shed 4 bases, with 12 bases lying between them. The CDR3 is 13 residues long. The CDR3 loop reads CASSDTMLETQYF. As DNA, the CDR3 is TGTGCCAGCTCGGATACGATGTTAGAGACCCAGTACTTC.

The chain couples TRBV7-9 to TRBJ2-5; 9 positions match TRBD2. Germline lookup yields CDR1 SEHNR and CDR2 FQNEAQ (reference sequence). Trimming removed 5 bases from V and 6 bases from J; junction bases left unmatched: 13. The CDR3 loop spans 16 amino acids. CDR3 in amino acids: CASSPVAGAGVKTQYF. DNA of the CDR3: TGTGCCAGCAGCCCCGTAGCGGGAGCTGGTGTAAAGACCCAGTACTTC.

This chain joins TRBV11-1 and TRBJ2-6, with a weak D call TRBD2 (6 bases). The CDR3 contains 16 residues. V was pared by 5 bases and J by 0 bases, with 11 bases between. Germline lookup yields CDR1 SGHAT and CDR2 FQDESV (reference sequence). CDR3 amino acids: CASSGRTHSGANVLTF. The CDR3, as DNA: TGTGCCAGCAGCGGGAGGACCCACTCTGGGGCCAACGTCCTGACTTTC.

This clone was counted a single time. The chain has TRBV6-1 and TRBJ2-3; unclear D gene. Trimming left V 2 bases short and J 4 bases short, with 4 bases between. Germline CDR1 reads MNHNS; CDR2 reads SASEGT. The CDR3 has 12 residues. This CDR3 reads CASSELADTQYF. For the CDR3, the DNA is TGTGCCAGCAGTGAATTGGCAGATACGCAGTATTTT.

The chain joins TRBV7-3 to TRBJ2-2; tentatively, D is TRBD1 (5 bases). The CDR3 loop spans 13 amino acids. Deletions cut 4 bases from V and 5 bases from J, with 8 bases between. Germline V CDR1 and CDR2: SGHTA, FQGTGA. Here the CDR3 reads CASSSRQTGELFF. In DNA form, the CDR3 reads TGTGCCAGCAGCTCCCGACAGACCGGGGAGCTGTTTTTT.

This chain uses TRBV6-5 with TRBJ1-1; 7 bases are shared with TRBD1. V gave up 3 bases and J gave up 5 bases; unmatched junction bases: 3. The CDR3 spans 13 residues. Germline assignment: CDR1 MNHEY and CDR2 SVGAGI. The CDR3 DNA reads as TGTGCCAGCAGTTATAACAGGGGAACTGAAGCTTTCTTT. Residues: CASSYNRGTEAFF.

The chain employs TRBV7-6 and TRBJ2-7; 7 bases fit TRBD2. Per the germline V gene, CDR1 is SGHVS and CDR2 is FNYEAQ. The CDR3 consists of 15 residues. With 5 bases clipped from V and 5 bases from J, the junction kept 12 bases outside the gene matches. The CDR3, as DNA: TGTGCCAGCAGCCCAGACTGGGGGGGGATGGACGAGCAGTACTTC. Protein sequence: CASSPDWGGMDEQYF.

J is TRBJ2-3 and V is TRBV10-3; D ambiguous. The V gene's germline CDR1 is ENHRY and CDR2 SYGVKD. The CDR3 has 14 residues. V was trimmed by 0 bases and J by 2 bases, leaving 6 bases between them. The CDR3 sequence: CAISESGPTDTQYF. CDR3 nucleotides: TGTGCCATCAGTGAGTCGGGCCCCACAGATACGCAGTATTTT.

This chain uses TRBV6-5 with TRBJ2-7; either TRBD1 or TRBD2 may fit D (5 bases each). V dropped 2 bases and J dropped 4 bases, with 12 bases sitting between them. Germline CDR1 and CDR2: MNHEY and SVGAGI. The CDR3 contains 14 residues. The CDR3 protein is CASSYGGRSYEQYF. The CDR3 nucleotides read TGTGCCAGCAGTTACGGGGGACGGAGTTACGAGCAGTACTTC.

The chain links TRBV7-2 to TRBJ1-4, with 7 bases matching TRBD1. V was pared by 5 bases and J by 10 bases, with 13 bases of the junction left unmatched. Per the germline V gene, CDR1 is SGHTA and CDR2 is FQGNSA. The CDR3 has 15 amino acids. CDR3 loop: CASSPQDRAGGKLFF. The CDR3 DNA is TGTGCCAGCAGCCCCCAAGACAGGGCCGGGGGAAAACTGTTTTTT.

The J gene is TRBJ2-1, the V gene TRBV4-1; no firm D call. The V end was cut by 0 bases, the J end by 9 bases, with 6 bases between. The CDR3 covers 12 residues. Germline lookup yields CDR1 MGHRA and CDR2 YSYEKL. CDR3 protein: CASSQEVSEQFF. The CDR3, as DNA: TGCGCCAGCAGCCAAGAAGTGAGTGAGCAGTTCTTC.

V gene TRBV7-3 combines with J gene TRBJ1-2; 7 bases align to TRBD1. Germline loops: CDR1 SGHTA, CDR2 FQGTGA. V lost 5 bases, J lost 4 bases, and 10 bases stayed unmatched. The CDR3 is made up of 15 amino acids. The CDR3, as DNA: TGTGCCAGCAGCACCCCCCGACAGGGCGCCTATGGCTACACCTTC. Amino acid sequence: CASSTPRQGAYGYTF. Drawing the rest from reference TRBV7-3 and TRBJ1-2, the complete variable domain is GAGVSQTPSNKVTEKGKYVELRCDPISGHTALYWYRQSLGQGPEFLIYFQGTGAADDSGLPNDRFFAVRPEGSVSTLKIQRTERGDSAVYLCASSTPRQGAYGYTFGSGTRLTVV.